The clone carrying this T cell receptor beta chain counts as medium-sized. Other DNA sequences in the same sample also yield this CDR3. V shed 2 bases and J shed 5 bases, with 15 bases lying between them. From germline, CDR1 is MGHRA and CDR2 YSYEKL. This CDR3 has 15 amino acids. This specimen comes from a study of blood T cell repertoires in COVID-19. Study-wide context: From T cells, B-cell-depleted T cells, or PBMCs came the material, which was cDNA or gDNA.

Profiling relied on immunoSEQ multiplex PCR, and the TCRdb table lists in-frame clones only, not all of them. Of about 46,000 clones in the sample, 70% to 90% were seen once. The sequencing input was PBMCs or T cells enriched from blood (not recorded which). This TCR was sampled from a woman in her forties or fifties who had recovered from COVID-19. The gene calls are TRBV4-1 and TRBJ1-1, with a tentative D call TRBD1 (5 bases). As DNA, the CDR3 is TGCGCCAGCAGCCAACGGACGGGGGTTGATACTGAAGCTTTCTTT. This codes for CASSQRTGVDTEAFF.